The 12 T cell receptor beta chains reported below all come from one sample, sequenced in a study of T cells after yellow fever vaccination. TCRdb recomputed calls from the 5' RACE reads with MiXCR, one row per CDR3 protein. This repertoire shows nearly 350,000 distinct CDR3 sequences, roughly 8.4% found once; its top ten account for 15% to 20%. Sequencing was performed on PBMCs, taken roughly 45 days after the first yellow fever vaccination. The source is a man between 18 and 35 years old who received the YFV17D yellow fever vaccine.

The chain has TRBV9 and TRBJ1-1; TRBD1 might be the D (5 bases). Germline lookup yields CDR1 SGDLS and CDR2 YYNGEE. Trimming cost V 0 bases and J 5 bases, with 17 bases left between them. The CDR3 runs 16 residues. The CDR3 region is CASSVEGRSVGTEAFF. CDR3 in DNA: TGTGCCAGCAGCGTAGAGGGACGGTCAGTGGGGACTGAAGCTTTCTTT.

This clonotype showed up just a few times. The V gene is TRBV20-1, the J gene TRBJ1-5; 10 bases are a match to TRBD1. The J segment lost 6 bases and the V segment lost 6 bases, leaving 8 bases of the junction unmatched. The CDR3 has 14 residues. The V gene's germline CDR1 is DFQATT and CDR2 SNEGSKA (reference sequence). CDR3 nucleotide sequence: TGCAGTGCAAACACGGGACAGGGGAGTCAGCCCCAGCATTTT. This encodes CSANTGQGSQPQHF.

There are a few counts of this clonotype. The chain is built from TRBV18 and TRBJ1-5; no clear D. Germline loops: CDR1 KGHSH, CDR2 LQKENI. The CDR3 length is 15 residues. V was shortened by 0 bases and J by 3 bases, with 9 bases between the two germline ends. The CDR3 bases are TGTGCCAGCTCACCACCGGGCAGCCACAATCAGCCCCAGCATTTT. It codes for CASSPPGSHNQPQHF.

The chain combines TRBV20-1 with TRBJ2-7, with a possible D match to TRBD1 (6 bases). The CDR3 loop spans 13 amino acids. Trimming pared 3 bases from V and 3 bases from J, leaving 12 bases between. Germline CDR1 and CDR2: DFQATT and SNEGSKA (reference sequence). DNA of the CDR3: TGCAGTGCTAGGACCGGGACAAGCTACGAGCAGTACTTC. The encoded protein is CSARTGTSYEQYF.

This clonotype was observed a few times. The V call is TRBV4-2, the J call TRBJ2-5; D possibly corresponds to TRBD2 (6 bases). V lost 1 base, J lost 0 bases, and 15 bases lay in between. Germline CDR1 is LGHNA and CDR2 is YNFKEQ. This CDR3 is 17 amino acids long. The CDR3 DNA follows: TGTGCCAGCAGCCAAGGAGATCTAGCGCTGAACCAAGAGACCCAGTACTTC. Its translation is CASSQGDLALNQETQYF.

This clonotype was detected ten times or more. Here the CDR3 reads CASSQLLAGGLNEQFF. The CDR3 bases are TGCGCCAGCAGCCAGCTTCTGGCGGGGGGGCTTAATGAGCAGTTCTTC. J is TRBJ2-1 and V is TRBV4-3, with 9 bases fitting TRBD2. This CDR3 has 16 residues. V shed 3 bases, J shed 7 bases, and the junction held 10 bases outside the gene matches. The germline V gene encodes CDR1 LGHNA and CDR2 YSLEER.

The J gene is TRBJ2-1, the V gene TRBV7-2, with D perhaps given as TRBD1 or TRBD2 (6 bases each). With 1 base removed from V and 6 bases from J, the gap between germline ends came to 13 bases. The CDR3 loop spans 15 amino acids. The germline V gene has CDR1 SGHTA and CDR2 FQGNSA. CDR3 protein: CASSLVEGVGNEQFF. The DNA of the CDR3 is TGTGCCAGCAGCTTAGTGGAGGGGGTAGGCAATGAGCAGTTCTTC. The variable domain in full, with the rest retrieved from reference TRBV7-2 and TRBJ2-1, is GAGVSQSPSNKVTEKGKDVELRCDPISGHTALYWYRQSLGQGLEFLIYFQGNSAPDKSGLPSDRFSAERTGGSVSTLTIQRTQQEDSAVYLCASSLVEGVGNEQFFGPGTRLTVL.

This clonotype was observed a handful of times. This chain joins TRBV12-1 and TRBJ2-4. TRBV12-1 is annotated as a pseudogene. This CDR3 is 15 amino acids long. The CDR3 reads CASSRRLLAKNIQYF. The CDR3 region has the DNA TGTGCCAGCAGTCGCAGGCTTCTAGCCAAAAACATTCAGTACTTC.

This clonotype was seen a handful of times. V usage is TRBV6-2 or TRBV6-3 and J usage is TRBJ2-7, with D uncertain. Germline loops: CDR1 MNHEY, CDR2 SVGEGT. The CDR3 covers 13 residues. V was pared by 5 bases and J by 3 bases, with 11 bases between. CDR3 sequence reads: CASSTDGDYEQYF. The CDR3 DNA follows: TGTGCCAGCAGTACGGACGGTGACTACGAGCAGTACTTC.

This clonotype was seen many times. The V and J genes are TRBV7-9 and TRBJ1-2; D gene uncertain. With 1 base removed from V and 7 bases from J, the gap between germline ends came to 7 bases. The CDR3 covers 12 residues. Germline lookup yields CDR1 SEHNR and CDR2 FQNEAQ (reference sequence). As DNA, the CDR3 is TGTGCCAGCAGCTTAGGCAGTCCTGGCTACACCTTC. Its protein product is CASSLGSPGYTF.

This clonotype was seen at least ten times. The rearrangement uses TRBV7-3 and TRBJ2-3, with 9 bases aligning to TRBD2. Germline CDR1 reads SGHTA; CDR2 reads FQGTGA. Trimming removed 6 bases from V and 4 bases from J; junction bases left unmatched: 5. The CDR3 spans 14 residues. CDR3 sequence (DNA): TGTGCCAGCAGTAAGGGACTAGCCGCAGATACGCAGTATTTT. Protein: CASSKGLAADTQYF.

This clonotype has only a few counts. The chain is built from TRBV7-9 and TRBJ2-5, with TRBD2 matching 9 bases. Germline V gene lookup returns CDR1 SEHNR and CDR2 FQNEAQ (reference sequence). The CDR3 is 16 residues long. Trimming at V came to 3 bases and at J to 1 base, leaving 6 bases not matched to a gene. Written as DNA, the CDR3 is TGTGCCAGCAGCTTGACAGCGGGGGGCCTCCAAGAGACCCAGTACTTC. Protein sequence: CASSLTAGGLQETQYF.